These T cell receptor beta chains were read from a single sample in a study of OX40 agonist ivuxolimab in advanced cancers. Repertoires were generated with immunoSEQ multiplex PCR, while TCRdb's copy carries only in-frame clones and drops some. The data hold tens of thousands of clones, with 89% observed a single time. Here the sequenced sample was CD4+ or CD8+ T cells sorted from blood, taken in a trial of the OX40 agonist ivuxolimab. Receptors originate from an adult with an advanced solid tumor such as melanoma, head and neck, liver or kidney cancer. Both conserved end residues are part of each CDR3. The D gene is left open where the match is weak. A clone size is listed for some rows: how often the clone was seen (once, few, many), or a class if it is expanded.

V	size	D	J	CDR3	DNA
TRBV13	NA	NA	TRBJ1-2	CASSFSGDGYTF	TGTGCCAGCAGCTTCTCGGGAGATGGCTACACCTTC
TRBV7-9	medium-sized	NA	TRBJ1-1	CASSADAVNTEAFF	TGTGCCAGCAGCGCCGATGCGGTGAACACTGAAGCTTTCTTT
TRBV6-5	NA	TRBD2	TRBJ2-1	CASRGLAASYNEQFF	TGTGCCAGCAGGGGACTAGCGGCTTCCTACAATGAGCAGTTCTTC
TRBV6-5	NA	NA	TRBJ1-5	CASSWQGLEPQHF	TGTGCCAGCAGTTGGCAGGGATTAGAGCCCCAGCATTTT
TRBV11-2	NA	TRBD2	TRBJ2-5	CASSLGLAGDRETQYF	TGTGCCAGCAGCTTGGGACTAGCGGGAGACAGAGAGACCCAGTACTTC
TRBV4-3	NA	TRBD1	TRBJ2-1	CASSRTGQGAHNEQFF	TGCGCCAGCAGTCGAACGGGGCAGGGGGCCCACAATGAGCAGTTCTTC
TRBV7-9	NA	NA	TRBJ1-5	CASSLPGNQPQHF	TGTGCCAGCAGCTTGCCCGGAAATCAGCCCCAGCATTTT
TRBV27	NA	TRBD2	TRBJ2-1	CASSRGTSGSRNEQFF	TGTGCCAGCAGTCGGGGGACTAGCGGGAGTAGGAATGAGCAGTTCTTC
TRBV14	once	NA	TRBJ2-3	CASSQEARFRTDTQYF	TGTGCCAGCAGCCAAGAGGCCAGGTTCCGCACAGATACGCAGTATTTT
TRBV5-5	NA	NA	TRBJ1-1	CASSLEGPPNTEAFF	TGTGCCAGCAGCTTGGAGGGACCCCCGAACACTGAAGCTTTCTTT
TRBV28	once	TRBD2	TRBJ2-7	CASKLAGGAGEQYF	TGTGCCAGCAAACTAGCGGGAGGAGCTGGGGAGCAGTACTTC
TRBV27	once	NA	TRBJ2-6	CASSLLGTSGANVLTF	TGTGCCAGCAGTTTACTCGGGACTTCTGGGGCCAACGTCCTGACTTTC
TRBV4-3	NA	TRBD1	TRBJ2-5	CASSQDRGRRTQYF	TGCGCCAGCAGCCAAGATAGGGGGCGGCGGACCCAGTACTTC
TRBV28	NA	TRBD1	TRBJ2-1	CASSLTRGPLYNEQFF	TGTGCCAGCAGTTTAACCAGGGGGCCCCTCTACAATGAGCAGTTCTTC
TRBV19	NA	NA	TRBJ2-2	CASSMGRAANTGELFF	TGTGCCAGTAGTATGGGCCGGGCCGCGAACACCGGGGAGCTGTTTTTT
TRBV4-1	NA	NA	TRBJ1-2	CASSLAGADGYTF	TGCGCCAGCAGCCTTGCGGGCGCAGATGGCTACACCTTC
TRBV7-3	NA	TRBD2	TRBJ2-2	CASSSTGGGELFF	TGTGCCAGCAGCTCCACGGGAGGCGGGGAGCTGTTTTTT
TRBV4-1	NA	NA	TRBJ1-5	CASSQEGQEFLQPQHF	TGCGCCAGCAGCCAAGAGGGCCAGGAGTTCTTACAGCCCCAGCATTTT
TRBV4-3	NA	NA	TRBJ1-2	CASSQDPGNYGYTF	TGCGCCAGCAGCCAAGATCCGGGTAACTATGGCTACACCTTC
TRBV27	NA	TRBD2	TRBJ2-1	CASRHSSAGGRDEQFF	TGTGCCAGCCGCCACTCCTCGGCGGGAGGGCGGGATGAGCAGTTCTTC
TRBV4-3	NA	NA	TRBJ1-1	CASSRGSGGAFF	TGCGCCAGCAGCCGCGGGTCTGGGGGAGCTTTCTTT
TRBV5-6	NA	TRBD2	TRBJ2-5	CASSLRPAGEPQETQYF	TGTGCCAGCAGCTTGAGGCCTGCGGGGGAACCCCAAGAGACCCAGTACTTC
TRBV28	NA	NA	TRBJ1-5	CASSRGWSNQPQHF	TGTGCCAGCAGTAGGGGTTGGTCAAATCAGCCCCAGCATTTT
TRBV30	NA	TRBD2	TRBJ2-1	CASSTSVWDEQFF	TGTGCCTCCTCGACTAGCGTCTGGGATGAGCAGTTCTTC
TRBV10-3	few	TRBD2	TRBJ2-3	CAISDVTSGSGTDTQYF	TGTGCCATCAGTGACGTGACTAGCGGGAGTGGCACAGATACGCAGTATTTT
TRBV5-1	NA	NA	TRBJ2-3	CASSLFFTSTDTQYF	TGCGCCAGCAGCTTGTTCTTCACTAGCACAGATACGCAGTATTTT
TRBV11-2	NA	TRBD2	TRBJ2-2	CASSATPAGGSGELFF	TGTGCCAGCAGCGCTACCCCAGCGGGAGGCTCCGGGGAGCTGTTTTTT
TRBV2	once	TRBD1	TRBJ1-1	CASRTGVDTEAFF	TGTGCCAGCAGGACAGGGGTTGATACTGAAGCTTTCTTT
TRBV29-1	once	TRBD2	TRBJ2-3	CSYTGTSGRSSATDTQYF	TGCAGCTATACCGGGACTAGCGGGAGGTCATCAGCAACAGATACGCAGTATTTT
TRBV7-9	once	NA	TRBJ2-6	CASTTSLIRESKANVLTF	TGTGCCAGCACCACGAGCCTAATCAGGGAGTCCAAGGCCAACGTCCTGACTTTC
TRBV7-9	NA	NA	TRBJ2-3	CASSLVEPTDTQYF	TGTGCCAGCAGCCTCGTTGAGCCCACAGATACGCAGTATTTT
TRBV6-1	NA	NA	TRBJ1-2	CASSGRDAVLLGYTF	TGTGCCAGCAGTGGGCGGGACGCCGTTTTGCTTGGCTACACCTTC
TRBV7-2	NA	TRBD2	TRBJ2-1	CASSFGIAGSPRDEQFF	TGTGCCAGCAGCTTCGGAATAGCGGGGTCTCCTAGAGATGAGCAGTTCTTC
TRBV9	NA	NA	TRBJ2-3	CASSAFSRGQDTQYF	TGTGCCAGCAGCGCTTTCTCCCGGGGCCAGGATACGCAGTATTTT
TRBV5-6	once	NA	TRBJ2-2	CASSEDYPNTGELFF	TGTGCCAGCAGCGAGGACTATCCGAACACCGGGGAGCTGTTTTTT
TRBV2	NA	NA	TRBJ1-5	CASAKKSNQPQHF	TGTGCCAGCGCTAAAAAGTCCAATCAGCCCCAGCATTTT
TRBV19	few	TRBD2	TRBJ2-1	CASSSGLVSYNEQFF	TGTGCCAGTAGTAGCGGACTAGTCTCCTACAATGAGCAGTTCTTC